These T cell receptor beta chains were read from a single sample in a study of cytomegalovirus exposure and HLA in healthy donors. Data came from immunoSEQ multiplex PCR; TCRdb stores just in-frame clones and leaves some out. The table lists tens of thousands of clones, just over 65% of them singletons. The sample taken for sequencing was PBMCs. Receptor source: a man aged 30 to 45 in good health and CMV-seronegative. Each CDR3 is given with its conserved first and last residue. Fields, in order: CDR3 protein, CDR3 DNA, D gene, V gene, J gene, clone size. The D gene is left open where the match is weak. Clone size appears in some rows only: once, few, many, or a class for an expanded clone.

cdr3_aa: CASSQNLSDRDREAFF
cdr3_nt: TGCGCCAGCAGCCAAAACCTTTCTGACAGGGATCGTGAAGCTTTCTTT
d_call: TRBD1
v_call: TRBV4-3
j_call: TRBJ1-1
clone_size: -

cdr3_aa: CSSSLAQLKGRGNTEAFF
cdr3_nt: TGTTCCAGCAGCTTAGCGCAATTAAAGGGGAGGGGGAACACTGAAGCTTTCTTT
d_call: -
v_call: TRBV7-9
j_call: TRBJ1-1
clone_size: -

cdr3_aa: CAWSPGGGGPYEQYF
cdr3_nt: TGTGCCTGGAGTCCCGGCGGGGGGGGCCCCTACGAGCAGTACTTC
d_call: TRBD2
v_call: TRBV30
j_call: TRBJ2-7
clone_size: -

cdr3_aa: CASSLLSGGASNEQFF
cdr3_nt: TGTGCCAGCAGCTTATTGAGCGGGGGGGCCTCCAATGAGCAGTTCTTC
d_call: TRBD2
v_call: TRBV7-6
j_call: TRBJ2-1
clone_size: -

cdr3_aa: CASSELAGVSNEQFF
cdr3_nt: TGTGCCAGCAGTGAACTAGCGGGAGTAAGCAATGAGCAGTTCTTC
d_call: TRBD2
v_call: TRBV6-1
j_call: TRBJ2-1
clone_size: -

cdr3_aa: CASNEEGGETQYF
cdr3_nt: TGCGCCAGCAACGAAGAGGGCGGAGAGACCCAGTACTTC
d_call: -
v_call: TRBV5-1
j_call: TRBJ2-5
clone_size: few

cdr3_aa: CASRRQGSDYGYTF
cdr3_nt: TGTGCCAGCAGAAGACAGGGGTCCGACTATGGCTACACCTTC
d_call: TRBD1
v_call: TRBV6-5
j_call: TRBJ1-2
clone_size: -

cdr3_aa: CASSLETGLGNEQYF
cdr3_nt: TGCGCCAGCAGCTTGGAGACAGGGCTTGGAAACGAGCAGTACTTC
d_call: TRBD1
v_call: TRBV5-1
j_call: TRBJ2-7
clone_size: -

cdr3_aa: CASSFEVRVEYGYTF
cdr3_nt: TGTGCCAGCAGCTTTGAGGTACGGGTTGAGTATGGCTACACCTTC
d_call: -
v_call: TRBV5-6
j_call: TRBJ1-2
clone_size: -

cdr3_aa: CASNQSNQPQHF
cdr3_nt: TGTGCCAGCAACCAGAGCAATCAGCCCCAGCATTTT
d_call: -
v_call: TRBV28
j_call: TRBJ1-5
clone_size: -

cdr3_aa: CASSVESWGEGRNEQFF
cdr3_nt: TGTGCCAGCAGCGTAGAGTCATGGGGGGAGGGTCGGAATGAGCAGTTCTTC
d_call: TRBD2
v_call: TRBV9
j_call: TRBJ2-1
clone_size: -

cdr3_aa: CASKQGLGTDTQYF
cdr3_nt: TGTGCCAGCAAACAGGGGTTGGGGACAGATACGCAGTATTTT
d_call: TRBD1
v_call: TRBV7-2
j_call: TRBJ2-3
clone_size: -

cdr3_aa: CASSLGAGYQETQYF
cdr3_nt: TGTGCCAGCAGCTTAGGGGCTGGGTACCAAGAGACCCAGTACTTC
d_call: -
v_call: TRBV7-6
j_call: TRBJ2-5
clone_size: -

cdr3_aa: CASSLTGGPEETQYF
cdr3_nt: TGCGCCAGCAGCTTGACGGGGGGCCCCGAAGAGACCCAGTACTTC
d_call: -
v_call: TRBV5-1
j_call: TRBJ2-5
clone_size: once